The subject of this entry is one TCR beta chain. What it recognizes is unknown. The data are from a study of lymphopenia after photon versus proton radiotherapy. Study-wide results and caveats: Survival link was tested only in deceased patients; proton benefit remains a possibility. Post-nadir diversity loss with photons came from oligoclonal expansion, particularly CD8+ Temra cells.

Germline assignment: CDR1 MDHEN and CDR2 SYDVKM. There are 14 residues in the CDR3. V lost 4 bases to trimming and J lost 10 bases, with 16 bases between them. The assay was immunoSEQ multiplex PCR, and TCRdb's table has in-frame clones only and misses some. The sample shows around 50,000 clones, 65% to 85% of them seen only once. The clonotype originates from a man aged 55 to 70 with pancreatic cancer. Source: peripheral blood, taken from a patient treated with proton-based radiotherapy. This chain links TRBV28 with TRBJ1-4; a weak D match, TRBD1 (5 bases). CDR3: CASSSPGPIRKLFF. CDR3 nucleotide sequence: TGTGCCAGCAGTTCGCCGGGGCCCATTAGAAAACTGTTTTTT.